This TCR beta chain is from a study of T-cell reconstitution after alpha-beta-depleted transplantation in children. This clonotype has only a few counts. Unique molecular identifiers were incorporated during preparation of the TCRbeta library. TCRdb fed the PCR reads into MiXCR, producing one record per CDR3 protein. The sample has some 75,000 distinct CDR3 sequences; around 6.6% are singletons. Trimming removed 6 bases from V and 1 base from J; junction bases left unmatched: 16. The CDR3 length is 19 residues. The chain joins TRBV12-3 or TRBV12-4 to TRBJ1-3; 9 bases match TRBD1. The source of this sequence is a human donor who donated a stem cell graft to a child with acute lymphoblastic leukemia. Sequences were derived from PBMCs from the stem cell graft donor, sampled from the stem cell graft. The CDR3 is CASRPRFGTGLRSGNTIYF. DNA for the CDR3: TGTGCCAGCAGACCCCGATTCGGGACAGGGCTACGTTCTGGAAACACCATATATTTT.